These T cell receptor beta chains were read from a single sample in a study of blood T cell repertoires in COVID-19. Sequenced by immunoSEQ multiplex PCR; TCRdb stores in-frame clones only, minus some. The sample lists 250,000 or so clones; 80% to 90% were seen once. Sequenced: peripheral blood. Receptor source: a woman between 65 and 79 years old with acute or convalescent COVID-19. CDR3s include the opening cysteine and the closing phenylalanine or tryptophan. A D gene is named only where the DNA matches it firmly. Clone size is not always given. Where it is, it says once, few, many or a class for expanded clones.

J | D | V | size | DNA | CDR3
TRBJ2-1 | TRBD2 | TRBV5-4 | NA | TGTGCCAGCAGCGCGGGGGGGGTATCCTACAATGAGCAGTTCTTC | CASSAGGVSYNEQFF
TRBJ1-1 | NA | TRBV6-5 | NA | TGTGCCAGCAGTAATCAGGGGATTTGGAACACTGAAGCTTTCTTT | CASSNQGIWNTEAFF
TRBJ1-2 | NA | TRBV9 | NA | TGTGCCAGCAGTTCTACAGGCTATGGCTACACCTTC | CASSSTGYGYTF
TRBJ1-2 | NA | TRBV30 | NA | TGTGCCTGGAGTCGAAAACAGGCGAATAACTATGGCTACACCTTC | CAWSRKQANNYGYTF
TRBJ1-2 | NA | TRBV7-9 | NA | TGTGCCAGCAGCTTTGGTCCCACGGACTATGGCTACACCTTC | CASSFGPTDYGYTF
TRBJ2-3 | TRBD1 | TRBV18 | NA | TGTGCCAGCTCAGCACAGGGGGCTCTGGGGGATACGCAGTATTTT | CASSAQGALGDTQYF
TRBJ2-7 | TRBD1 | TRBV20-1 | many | TGCAGTGCTAGTCCCGGGACAGGGTCGGGCTCCTACGAGCAGTACTTC | CSASPGTGSGSYEQYF
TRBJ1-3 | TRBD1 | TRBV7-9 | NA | TGTGCCAGCAGCTTAGAAGGGACAGGGTCCGGAAACACCATATATTTT | CASSLEGTGSGNTIYF
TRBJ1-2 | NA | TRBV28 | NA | TGTGCCAGCAGGATTTTGGCGGGGCAGGACCAGAACTATGGCTACACCTTC | CASRILAGQDQNYGYTF
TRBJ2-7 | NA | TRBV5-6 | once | TGTGCCAGCAGCTCCCTCAGGGGGGCCTACGAGCAGTACTTC | CASSSLRGAYEQYF
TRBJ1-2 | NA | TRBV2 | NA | TGTGCCAGCACCGAATTCGAGAGCTATGGCTACACCTTC | CASTEFESYGYTF
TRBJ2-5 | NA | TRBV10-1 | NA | TGCGCCAGCAGTGAGGCTAGCTCTGGGGAGACCCAGTACTTC | CASSEASSGETQYF
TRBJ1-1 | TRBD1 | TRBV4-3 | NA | TGCGCCAGCAGCCGCATTCAGGGGGCCTTCACTGAAGCTTTCTTT | CASSRIQGAFTEAFF
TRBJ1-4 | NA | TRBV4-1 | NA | TGCGCCAGCAGCCAAGAATCAACAGGGAGATCCGAAAAACTGTTTTTT | CASSQESTGRSEKLFF
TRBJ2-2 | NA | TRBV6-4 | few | TGTGCCAGCAGTGAAACAGCTAACACCGGGGAGCTGTTTTTT | CASSETANTGELFF
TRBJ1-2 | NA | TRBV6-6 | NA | TGTGCCAGCAGTCAATCCGGACAGATCAAGTTTGGTGGCTACACCTTC | CASSQSGQIKFGGYTF
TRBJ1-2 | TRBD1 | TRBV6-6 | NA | TGTGCCAGCAGTTACTACAGGGGAACTTATGGCTACACCTTC | CASSYYRGTYGYTF
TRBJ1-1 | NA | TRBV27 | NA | TGTGCCAGCAGTTCGGTAGGGGCTGAAGCTTTCTTT | CASSSVGAEAFF
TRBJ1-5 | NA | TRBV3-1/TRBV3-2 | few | TGTGCCAGCAGCCCAGGGGTCAATCAGCCCCAGCATTTT | CASSPGVNQPQHF
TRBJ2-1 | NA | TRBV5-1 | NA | TGCGCCAGCGGGGACGGGAGCAATGAGCAGTTCTTC | CASGDGSNEQFF
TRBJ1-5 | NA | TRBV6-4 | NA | TGTGCCAGCAGTGACGGGAGGAGTCAGCCCCAGCATTTT | CASSDGRSQPQHF
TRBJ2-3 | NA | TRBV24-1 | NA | TGTGCCACCAGTGATTCAAAAACAGGATTAAGCACAGATACGCAGTATTTT | CATSDSKTGLSTDTQYF
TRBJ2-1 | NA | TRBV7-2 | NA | TGTGCCAGCAGCTTAGTTATGTACAATGAGCAGTTCTTC | CASSLVMYNEQFF
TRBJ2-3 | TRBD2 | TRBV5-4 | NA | TGTGCCAGCAGCCCGGGAGCGGGGGGAAGCACAGATACGCAGTATTTT | CASSPGAGGSTDTQYF
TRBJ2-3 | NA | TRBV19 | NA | TGTGCCAGTAGTATAGTTGGGGGGTCTAGCACAGATACGCAGTATTTT | CASSIVGGSSTDTQYF
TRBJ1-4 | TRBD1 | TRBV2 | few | TGTGCCAGCAGTCCCCAGGGGGCTTTAAGTGAAAAACTGTTTTTT | CASSPQGALSEKLFF
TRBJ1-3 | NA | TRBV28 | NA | TGTGCCAGCAGTTCTGGGAGCACTGGAAACACCATATATTTT | CASSSGSTGNTIYF
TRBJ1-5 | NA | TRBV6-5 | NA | TGTGCCAGCAGTCTAGCAGGGGGCAATCAGCCCCAGCATTTT | CASSLAGGNQPQHF
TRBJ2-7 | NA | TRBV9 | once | TGTGCCAGCAGCCCGACTAGTAGCTCCTACGAGCAGTACTTC | CASSPTSSSYEQYF
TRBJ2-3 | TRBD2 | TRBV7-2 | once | TGTGCCAGCAGCTTAGCTAGCGGGGGCGCAGATACGCAGTATTTT | CASSLASGGADTQYF
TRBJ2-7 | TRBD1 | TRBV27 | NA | TGTGCCAGCAGTCTTAGGACAGGGAGAAGGTCCTACGAGCAGTACTTC | CASSLRTGRRSYEQYF
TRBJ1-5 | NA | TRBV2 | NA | TGTGCCAGCAGTCAGGACACCATGGGCAATCAGCCCCAGCATTTT | CASSQDTMGNQPQHF
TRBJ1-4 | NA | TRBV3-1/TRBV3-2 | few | TGTGCCAGCAGCCAAGCCTGGGGCGCTGAAAAACTGTTTTTT | CASSQAWGAEKLFF
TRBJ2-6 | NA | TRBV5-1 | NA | TGCGCCAGCAGCGAGACAGGCGCTGGGGCCAACGTCCTGACTTTC | CASSETGAGANVLTF
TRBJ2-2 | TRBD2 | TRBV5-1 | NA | TGCGCCAGCAGCAGGACTAGCGGCAACACCGGGGAGCTGTTTTTT | CASSRTSGNTGELFF
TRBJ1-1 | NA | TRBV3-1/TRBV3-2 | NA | TGTGCCAGCAGCCAAGCCACAGGGACGAACACTGAAGCTTTCTTT | CASSQATGTNTEAFF
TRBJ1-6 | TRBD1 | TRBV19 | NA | TGTGCCAGTAGTATAGGGACAGGGGGCAATTCACCCCTCCACTTT | CASSIGTGGNSPLHF
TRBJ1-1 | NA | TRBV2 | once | TGTGCCAGCAGTGAGGAGTCGAACACTGAAGCTTTCTTT | CASSEESNTEAFF
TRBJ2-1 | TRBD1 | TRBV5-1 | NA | TGCGCCAGCAGCCTCCGACAGGGGAGCTCCTACAATGAGCAGTTCTTC | CASSLRQGSSYNEQFF
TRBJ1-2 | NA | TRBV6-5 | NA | TGTGCCAGCAGTTTACAGGGAACCACTAACTATGGCTACACCTTC | CASSLQGTTNYGYTF
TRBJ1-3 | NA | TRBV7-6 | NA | TGTGCCAGCAGCTTACACCCGCCGGACAGCTCTGGAAACACCATATATTTT | CASSLHPPDSSGNTIYF
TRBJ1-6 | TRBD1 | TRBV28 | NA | TGTGCCACCCGACAGGGGACGAGTTCACCCCTCCACTTT | CATRQGTSSPLHF
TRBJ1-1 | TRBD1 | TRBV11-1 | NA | TGTGCCAGCAGCTTGGGGACAGAGAACACTGAAGCTTTCTTT | CASSLGTENTEAFF
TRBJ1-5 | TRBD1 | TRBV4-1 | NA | TGCGCCAGCAGCCCAGGACAGGGAGGACAGCCCCAGCATTTT | CASSPGQGGQPQHF